Below are 14 T cell receptor beta chains sequenced from a single sample in a study of blood T cell repertoires in COVID-19. Assay: immunoSEQ multiplex PCR; the TCRdb copy retains only in-frame clones and omits some. The table lists 200,000 to 250,000 clones, 82% of them singletons. The sample was peripheral blood. These receptors were obtained from a woman of 80 years or more with COVID-19, enrolled during active disease.

The rearrangement joins TRBV7-3 to TRBJ2-5; 9 positions match TRBD2. Germline V CDR1 and CDR2: SGHTA, FQGTGA. This CDR3 spans 16 amino acids. V was pared by 0 bases and J by 0 bases, with 2 bases of the junction left unmatched. CDR3 coding DNA: TGTGCCAGCAGCTTAACAGCGGGGGGTTACCAAGAGACCCAGTACTTC. This codes for CASSLTAGGYQETQYF. Full variable domain (missing parts from reference TRBV7-3 and TRBJ2-5): GAGVSQTPSNKVTEKGKYVELRCDPISGHTALYWYRQSLGQGPEFLIYFQGTGAADDSGLPNDRFFAVRPEGSVSTLKIQRTERGDSAVYLCASSLTAGGYQETQYFGPGTRLLVL.

The chain has TRBV28 and TRBJ1-2, with 7 positions matching TRBD1. With V trimmed by 6 bases and J by 5 bases, 9 bases remained unmatched. CDR1 is MDHEN and CDR2 is SYDVKM in the germline V gene. The CDR3 is 14 residues long. In DNA form, the CDR3 reads TGTGCCAGCAGCGCAGGAGGGGGCGGGTATGGCTACACCTTC. The encoded protein is CASSAGGGGYGYTF.

The chain has TRBV7-2 and TRBJ2-2; D gene uncertain. CDR1 is SGHTA, CDR2 FQGNSA, per germline. V lost 4 bases, J lost 1 base, and 10 bases lay in between. CDR3 length: 15 residues. The CDR3 DNA sequence: TGTGCCAGCAGCTCCACGCTAAGGAACACCGGGGAGCTGTTTTTT. Its translation is CASSSTLRNTGELFF.

The rearrangement links TRBV4-1 to TRBJ2-2; TRBD1 agrees at 10 bases. CDR1 is MGHRA and CDR2 is YSYEKL in the germline V gene. V gave up 0 bases and J gave up 6 bases; unmatched junction bases: 4. The CDR3 loop spans 16 amino acids. The CDR3 sequence is CASSQEGQGKPGELFF. The DNA of the CDR3 is TGCGCCAGCAGCCAAGAGGGACAGGGGAAACCCGGGGAGCTGTTTTTT.

V gene TRBV27 combines with J gene TRBJ1-4; 9 positions match TRBD1. In germline, CDR1 is MNHEY, CDR2 SMNVEV (reference sequence). V was clipped by 6 bases and J by 4 bases; unmatched bases: 15. The CDR3 totals 18 residues. DNA for the CDR3: TGTGCCAGCAGAGTTTTCCCCCCGGGACAGGGTCTTAATGAAAAACTGTTTTTT. Translation gives CASRVFPPGQGLNEKLFF. Full variable domain (outside the CDR3, taken from reference TRBV27 and TRBJ1-4): EAQVTQNPRYLITVTGKKLTVTCSQNMNHEYMSWYRQDPGLGLRQIYYSMNVEVTDKGDVPEGYKVSRKEKRNFPLILESPSPNQTSLYFCASRVFPPGQGLNEKLFFGSGTQLSVL.

DNA of the CDR3: TGTGCCAGCAGCTTGGTGGCTAGCGGGGGGTACAATGAGCAGTTCTTC. This translates into CASSLVASGGYNEQFF. This rearrangement joins TRBV5-4 to TRBJ2-1, with 11 bases aligning to TRBD2. Germline-derived CDR1 and CDR2 are SGHNT and YYREEE (reference sequence). Unmatched junction bases numbered 3, after V lost 0 bases and J lost 4 bases. The CDR3 extends over 16 amino acids.

This clone was seen a single time. J is TRBJ2-1 and V is TRBV7-9, with D tentatively TRBD1 (5 bases). The CDR3 covers 15 residues. V was clipped by 1 base and J by 5 bases, with 12 bases between them. The germline V gene has CDR1 SEHNR and CDR2 FQNEAQ (reference sequence). DNA of the CDR3: TGTGCCAGCAGCTTAGGGGGCCCAGATCACAATGAGCAGTTCTTC. Amino acids: CASSLGGPDHNEQFF.

The V and J genes are TRBV5-4 and TRBJ1-6; maybe TRBD1 (5 bases). In germline, CDR1 is SGHNT, CDR2 YYREEE (reference sequence). Trimming removed 0 bases from V and 0 bases from J, with 13 bases in between. The length of the CDR3 is 18 residues. The DNA for the CDR3 is TGTGCCAGCAGCTTGGTACTCGGGGGAGCCTCCTATAATTCACCCCTCCACTTT. As protein: CASSLVLGGASYNSPLHF.

J is TRBJ2-7 and V is TRBV27; TRBD1 aligns across 9 bases. Per germline, CDR1 MNHEY and CDR2 SMNVEV (reference sequence). V trimming: 1 base; J trimming: 4 bases; junction bases outside the gene matches: 5. The CDR3 has 15 residues. CDR3 DNA: TGTGCCAGCAGTTTATTCTCCGGGACAGGGTACGAGCAGTACTTC. It is translated as CASSLFSGTGYEQYF.

The V and J genes are TRBV7-9 and TRBJ2-7, with D unresolved. CDR3 size: 12 residues. The germline gives CDR1 SEHNR, CDR2 FQNEAQ (reference sequence). Deletions cut 1 base from V and 2 bases from J, with 3 bases between. Here the CDR3 DNA reads TGTGCCAGCAGCTTAGTTACCTACGAGCAGTACTTC. Protein product: CASSLVTYEQYF.

The chain carries TRBV28 and TRBJ1-4, with TRBD1 as a possible D gene (6 bases). Per the germline V gene, CDR1 is MDHEN and CDR2 is SYDVKM. The CDR3 loop spans 14 amino acids. Trimming took off 6 bases at V and 7 bases at J, with 15 bases between the two ends. The chain's CDR3 is CASRPPRDTEKLFF. In DNA, the CDR3 is TGTGCCAGCAGACCCCCCCGGGACACTGAAAAACTGTTTTTT. The full variable domain, with the rest looked up from reference TRBV28 and TRBJ1-4, is DVKVTQSSRYLVKRTGEKVFLECVQDMDHENMFWYRQDPGLGLRLIYFSYDVKMKEKGDIPEGYSVSREKKERFSLILESASTNQTSMYLCASRPPRDTEKLFFGSGTQLSVL.

In this sample, this clone turned up a few times. The chain recombines TRBV20-1 with TRBJ2-1; 8 bases are shared with TRBD1. The germline V gene has CDR1 DFQATT and CDR2 SNEGSKA (reference sequence). With V trimmed by 5 bases and J by 9 bases, 3 bases remained unmatched. CDR3 length: 11 residues. The CDR3 sequence is CSAADRAEQFF. The CDR3 nucleotides are TGCAGTGCTGCGGACAGGGCTGAGCAGTTCTTC.

The rearrangement joins TRBV5-8 to TRBJ2-7; possible D gene TRBD1, 6 bases. The V and J ends lost 3 bases and 6 bases respectively, with 28 bases between them. The CDR3 totals 18 residues. Germline V lookup: CDR1 SGHTS, CDR2 YDEGEE. CDR3 bases: TGTGCCAGCAGCTCGGACAGATATTCCCAAAAGGAGTACTGCGAGCAGTACTTC. Encoded protein: CASSSDRYSQKEYCEQYF.

A few counts support this clone. One junction end does not reproduce the germline sequence, and a read error may be involved. The V call is TRBV29-1, the J call TRBJ1-1, with a tentative D call TRBD1 (6 bases). This CDR3 is 13 amino acids long. CDR1 is SQVTM, CDR2 ANQGSEA, per germline. CDR3 in DNA: TGCAGCGTTCAAGAATTTTCGACAGGTGAAGCTTTCTTT. It yields the protein CSVQEFSTGEAFF. The variable domain in full, with the rest retrieved from reference TRBV29-1 and TRBJ1-1, is SAVISQKPSRDICQRGTSLTIQCQVDSQVTMMFWYRQQPGQSLTLIATANQGSEATYESGFVIDKFPISRPNLTFSTLTVSNMSPEDSSIYLCSVQEFSTGEAFFGQGTRLTVV.